A single sample is the source of the 10 T cell receptor beta chains below, sequenced in a study of vaccination effects on CD4 cells after COVID-19. Antigens for these TCRs are unknown. Before sequencing took place, the ViraFEST assay used viral peptide pools to expand antigen-specific CD4+ T cells. Having been cultured for about ten days, the cells underwent CD4+ T cell isolation. Libraries were prepared by immunoSEQ multiplex PCR; TCRdb keeps only in-frame clonotypes and omits some of them. Counted here are roughly 20,000 clones, around three quarters occurring once; the ten biggest clones make up about 16%. Material: CD4+ T cells from PBMCs cultured with HCoV-229E spike peptides, obtained before COVID-19 vaccination. The receptor source for this set is a human donor who received a COVID-19 vaccine.

The CDR3 DNA sequence: TGTGCCAGCTCCCGGGGACAGGGTGTGAGGGACACTGAAGCTTTCTTT. It specifies CASSRGQGVRDTEAFF. The rearrangement joins TRBV18 to TRBJ1-1, with 9 bases lining up with TRBD1. The CDR3 spans 16 residues. The V gene's germline CDR1 is KGHSH and CDR2 LQKENI. V lost 6 bases and J lost 3; bases outside the gene matches: 11. Drawing the rest from reference TRBV18 and TRBJ1-1, the complete variable domain is NAGVMQNPRHLVRRRGQEARLRCSPMKGHSHVYWYRQLPEEGLKFMVYLQKENIIDESGMPKERFSAEFPKEGPSILRIQQVVRGDSAAYFCASSRGQGVRDTEAFFGQGTRLTVV.

The chain has TRBV7-9 and TRBJ1-1, with D maybe TRBD1 (6 bases). In germline, CDR1 is SEHNR, CDR2 FQNEAQ (reference sequence). V was pared by 8 bases and J by 8 bases, with 9 bases between. This CDR3 contains 10 residues. The CDR3 sequence: CASGGGEAFF. CDR3 coding DNA: TGTGCCAGCGGAGGGGGGGAAGCTTTCTTT.

This clone was recorded only once. V usage is TRBV4-1 and J usage is TRBJ2-3; TRBD2 matches 13 bases. The germline gives CDR1 MGHRA, CDR2 YSYEKL. The V and J ends lost 0 bases and 9 bases, in that order; junction bases with no gene match: 9. The CDR3 contains 17 residues. The CDR3 bases are TGCGCCAGCAGCCAAGAAGGGACTAGCGGGATCCCAAGGACGCAGTATTTT. It specifies CASSQEGTSGIPRTQYF.

The rearrangement uses TRBV10-3 and TRBJ2-7; TRBD1 aligns across 11 bases. V lost 7 bases, J lost 7 bases, and 6 bases stayed unmatched. Germline CDR1 ENHRY, CDR2 SYGVKD. The CDR3 loop spans 13 amino acids. DNA for the CDR3: TGTGCCATCACCGGGACAGGGGGAGAAGAGCAGTACTTC. This encodes CAITGTGGEEQYF.

The V and J genes are TRBV29-1 and TRBJ1-1, with D possibly TRBD1 on 5 matching bases. The CDR3 is made up of 13 amino acids. From germline, CDR1 is SQVTM and CDR2 ANQGSEA. V dropped 6 bases and J dropped 7 bases, with 18 bases sitting between them. CDR3 sequence: CSVSTVQRGEAFF. CDR3 DNA sequence: TGCAGCGTCTCGACGGTTCAAAGGGGTGAAGCTTTCTTT.

The chain combines TRBV10-1 with TRBJ2-1, with TRBD2 as a possible D gene (5 bases). Germline V gene sequence: CDR1 WNHNN, CDR2 SYGVQD (reference sequence). This CDR3 has 16 residues. The V end was cut by 3 bases, the J end by 0 bases, with 12 bases between. CDR3 coding DNA: TGCGCCAGCAGTGACCCCGGGGAGAGCTCCTACAATGAGCAGTTCTTC. It encodes CASSDPGESSYNEQFF.

This sequence joins TRBV19 and TRBJ2-6, with TRBD1 matching over 11 bases. The CDR3 loop spans 18 amino acids. V gave up 0 bases and J gave up 2 bases; unmatched junction bases: 3. Germline V CDR1 and CDR2: LNHDA, SQIVND (reference sequence). This CDR3 is CASSIDRTGGTGANVLTF. The CDR3 DNA reads TGTGCCAGTAGTATAGATCGGACAGGGGGCACTGGGGCCAACGTCCTGACTTTC.

CDR3: CATSDLLSGEGNEQFF. CDR3 in DNA: TGTGCCACCAGTGATTTGTTGAGCGGGGAGGGGAATGAGCAGTTCTTC. The gene calls are TRBV24-1 and TRBJ2-1; 7 nucleotides match TRBD2. Trimming cost V 0 bases and J 7 bases; bases outside gene matches: 8. The CDR3 covers 16 residues. CDR1 and CDR2 (germline): KGHDR, SFDVKD.

The chain is built from TRBV3-1 (or the pseudogene TRBV3-2) and TRBJ1-1, with D unclear. CDR3 length equals 12 residues. CDR1 and CDR2 (germline): LGHDT, YNNKEL (reference sequence). V was clipped by 5 bases and J by 4 bases, with 8 bases between them. CDR3 sequence reads: CASSSMSTEAFF. DNA of the CDR3: TGTGCCAGCAGCTCGATGAGCACTGAAGCTTTCTTT.

This clone showed up just a few times. CDR3: CASRSGGAHNEQFF. The DNA for the CDR3 is TGCGCCAGCAGGAGCGGGGGGGCCCACAATGAGCAGTTCTTC. V and J are TRBV5-1 and TRBJ2-1, with 10 positions matching TRBD2. Germline values: CDR1 SGHRS, CDR2 YFSETQ. Trimming removed 5 bases from V and 5 bases from J; junction bases left unmatched: 4. The CDR3 spans 14 residues.